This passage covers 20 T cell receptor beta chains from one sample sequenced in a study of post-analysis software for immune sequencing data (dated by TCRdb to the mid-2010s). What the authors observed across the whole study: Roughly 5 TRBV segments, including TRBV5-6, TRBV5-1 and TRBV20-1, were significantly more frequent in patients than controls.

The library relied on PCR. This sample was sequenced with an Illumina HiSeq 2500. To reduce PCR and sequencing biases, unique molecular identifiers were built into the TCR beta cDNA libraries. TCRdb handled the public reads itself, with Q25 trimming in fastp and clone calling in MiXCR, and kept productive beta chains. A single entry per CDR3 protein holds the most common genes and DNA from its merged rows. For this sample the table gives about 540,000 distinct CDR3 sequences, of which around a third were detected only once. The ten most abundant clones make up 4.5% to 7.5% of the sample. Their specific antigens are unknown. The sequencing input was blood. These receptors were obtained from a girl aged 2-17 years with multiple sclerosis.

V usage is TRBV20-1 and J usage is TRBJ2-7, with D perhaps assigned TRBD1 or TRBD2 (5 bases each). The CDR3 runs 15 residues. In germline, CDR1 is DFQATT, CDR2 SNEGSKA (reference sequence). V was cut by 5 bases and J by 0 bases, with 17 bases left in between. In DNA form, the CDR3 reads TGCAGTGCTCCCCGGGACCTTAGCGTCTCCTACGAGCAGTACTTC. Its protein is CSAPRDLSVSYEQYF.

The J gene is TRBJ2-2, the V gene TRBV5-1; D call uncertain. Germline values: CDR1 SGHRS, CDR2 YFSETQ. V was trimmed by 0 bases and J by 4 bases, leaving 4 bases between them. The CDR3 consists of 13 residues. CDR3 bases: TGCGCCAGCAGCTTGGCTATCACCGGGGAGCTGTTTTTT. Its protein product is CASSLAITGELFF.

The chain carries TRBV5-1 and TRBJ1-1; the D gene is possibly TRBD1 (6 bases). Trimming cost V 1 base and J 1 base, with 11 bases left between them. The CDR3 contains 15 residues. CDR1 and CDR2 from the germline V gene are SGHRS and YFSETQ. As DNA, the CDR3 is TGCGCCAGCAGCTTGATGGGGGGCTGGAACACTGAAGCTTTCTTT. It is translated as CASSLMGGWNTEAFF.

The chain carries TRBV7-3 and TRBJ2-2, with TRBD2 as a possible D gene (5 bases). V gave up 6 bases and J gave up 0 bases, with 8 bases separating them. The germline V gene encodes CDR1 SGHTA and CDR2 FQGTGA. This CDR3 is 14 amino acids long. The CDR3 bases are TGTGCCAGCAGACCAGCGGCGAACACCGGGGAGCTGTTTTTT. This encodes CASRPAANTGELFF.

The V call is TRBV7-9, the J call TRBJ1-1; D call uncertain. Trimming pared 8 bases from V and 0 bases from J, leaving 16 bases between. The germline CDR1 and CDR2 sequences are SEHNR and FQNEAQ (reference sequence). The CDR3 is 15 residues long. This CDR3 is CASPSSGGLNTEAFF. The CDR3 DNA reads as TGTGCCAGCCCTTCCTCGGGCGGCCTGAACACTGAAGCTTTCTTT.

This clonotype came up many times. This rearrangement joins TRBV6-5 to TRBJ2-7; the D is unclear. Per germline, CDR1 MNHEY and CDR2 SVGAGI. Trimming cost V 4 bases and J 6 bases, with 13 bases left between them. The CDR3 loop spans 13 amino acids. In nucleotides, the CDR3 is TGTGCCAGCAGTTCCAACCGCGGAGCCGAGCAGTACTTC. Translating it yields CASSSNRGAEQYF.

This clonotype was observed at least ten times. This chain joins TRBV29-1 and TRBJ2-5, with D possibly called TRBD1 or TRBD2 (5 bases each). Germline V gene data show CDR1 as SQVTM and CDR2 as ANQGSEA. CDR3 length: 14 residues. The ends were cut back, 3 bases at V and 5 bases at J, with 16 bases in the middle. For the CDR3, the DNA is TGCAGCGTTGATTACGGGGCTGTTACGGAGACCCAGTACTTC. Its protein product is CSVDYGAVTETQYF.

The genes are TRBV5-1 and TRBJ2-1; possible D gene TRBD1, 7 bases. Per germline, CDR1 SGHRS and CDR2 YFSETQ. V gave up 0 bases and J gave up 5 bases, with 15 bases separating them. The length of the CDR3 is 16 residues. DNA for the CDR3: TGCGCCAGCAGCTTGGTGGCAGGGGGGAACAACAATGAGCAGTTCTTC. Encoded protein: CASSLVAGGNNNEQFF.

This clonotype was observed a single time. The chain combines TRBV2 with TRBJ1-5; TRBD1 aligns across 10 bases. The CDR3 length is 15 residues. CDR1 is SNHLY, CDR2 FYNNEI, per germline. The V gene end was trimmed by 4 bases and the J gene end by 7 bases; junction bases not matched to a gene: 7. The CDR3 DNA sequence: TGTGCCAGCAGTGCGGGGGACAGGGGTGAACAGCCCCAGCATTTT. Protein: CASSAGDRGEQPQHF.

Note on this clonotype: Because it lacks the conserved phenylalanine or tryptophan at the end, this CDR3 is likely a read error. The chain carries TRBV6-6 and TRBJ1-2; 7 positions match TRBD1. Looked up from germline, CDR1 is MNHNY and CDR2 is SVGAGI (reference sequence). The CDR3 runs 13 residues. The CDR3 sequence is CAGSYAGGDGYTL. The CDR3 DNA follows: TGTGCCGGCAGTTACGCAGGGGGGGATGGCTACACCTTA.

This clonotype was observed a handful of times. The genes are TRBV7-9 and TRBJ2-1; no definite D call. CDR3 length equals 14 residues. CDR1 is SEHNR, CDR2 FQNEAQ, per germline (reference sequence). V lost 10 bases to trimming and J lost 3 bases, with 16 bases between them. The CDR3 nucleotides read TGTGCCACAGCCCCGAGACGGGTCTACAATGAGCAGTTCTTC. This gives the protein CATAPRRVYNEQFF. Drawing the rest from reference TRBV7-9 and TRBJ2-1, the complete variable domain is DTGVSQNPRHKITKRGQNVTFRCDPISEHNRLYWYRQTLGQGPEFLTYFQNEAQLEKSRLLSDRFSAERPKGSFSTLEIQRTEQGDSAMYLCATAPRRVYNEQFFGPGTRLTVL.

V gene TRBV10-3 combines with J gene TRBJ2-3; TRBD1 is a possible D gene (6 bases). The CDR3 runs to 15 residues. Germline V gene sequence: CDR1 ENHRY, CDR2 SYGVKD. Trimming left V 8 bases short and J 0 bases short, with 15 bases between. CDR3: CAIGKQGPSTDTQYF. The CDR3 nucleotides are TGTGCCATCGGAAAACAGGGTCCTAGCACAGATACGCAGTATTTT.

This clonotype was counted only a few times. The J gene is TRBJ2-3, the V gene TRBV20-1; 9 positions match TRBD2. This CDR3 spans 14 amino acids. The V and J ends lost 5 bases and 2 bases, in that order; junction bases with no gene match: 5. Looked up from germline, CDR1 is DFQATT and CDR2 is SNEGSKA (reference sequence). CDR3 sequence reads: CSAQRGEHTDTQYF. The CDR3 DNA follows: TGCAGTGCTCAGCGGGGGGAGCACACAGATACGCAGTATTTT.

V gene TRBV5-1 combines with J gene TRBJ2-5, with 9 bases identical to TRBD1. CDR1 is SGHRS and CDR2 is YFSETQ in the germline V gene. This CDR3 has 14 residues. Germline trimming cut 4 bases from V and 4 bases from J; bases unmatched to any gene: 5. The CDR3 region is CASSIGQGRETQYF. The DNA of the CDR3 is TGCGCCAGCAGCATCGGACAGGGGAGAGAGACCCAGTACTTC.

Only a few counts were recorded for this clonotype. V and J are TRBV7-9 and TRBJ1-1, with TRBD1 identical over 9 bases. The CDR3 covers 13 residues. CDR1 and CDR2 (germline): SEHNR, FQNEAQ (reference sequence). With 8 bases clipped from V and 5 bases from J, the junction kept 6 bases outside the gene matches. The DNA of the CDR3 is TGTGCCAGCGTAACAGGGGGCCGGACTGAAGCTTTCTTT. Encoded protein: CASVTGGRTEAFF. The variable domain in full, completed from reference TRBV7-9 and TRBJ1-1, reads DTGVSQNPRHKITKRGQNVTFRCDPISEHNRLYWYRQTLGQGPEFLTYFQNEAQLEKSRLLSDRFSAERPKGSFSTLEIQRTEQGDSAMYLCASVTGGRTEAFFGQGTRLTVV.

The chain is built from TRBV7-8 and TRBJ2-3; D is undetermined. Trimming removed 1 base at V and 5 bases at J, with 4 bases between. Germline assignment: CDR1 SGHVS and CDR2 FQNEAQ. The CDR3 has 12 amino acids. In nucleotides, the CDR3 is TGTGCCAGCAGCTTAGTCATAGATACGCAGTATTTT. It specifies CASSLVIDTQYF.

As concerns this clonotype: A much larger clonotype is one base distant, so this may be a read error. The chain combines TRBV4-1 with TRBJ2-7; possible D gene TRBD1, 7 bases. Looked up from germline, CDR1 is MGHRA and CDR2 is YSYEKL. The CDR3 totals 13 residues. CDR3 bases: TGCGCCGGCAGGCGGGACAGCTCCTACGAGCAGTACTTC. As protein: CAGRRDSSYEQYF.

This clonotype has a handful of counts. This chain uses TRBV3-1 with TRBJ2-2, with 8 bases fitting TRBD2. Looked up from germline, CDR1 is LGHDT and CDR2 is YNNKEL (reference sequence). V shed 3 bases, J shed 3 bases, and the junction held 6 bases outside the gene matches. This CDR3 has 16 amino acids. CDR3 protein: CASSQGGGPHTGELFF. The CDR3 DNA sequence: TGTGCCAGCAGCCAGGGCGGGGGGCCCCACACCGGGGAGCTGTTTTTT. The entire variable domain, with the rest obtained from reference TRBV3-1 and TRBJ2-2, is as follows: DTAVSQTPKYLVTQMGNDKSIKCEQNLGHDTMYWYKQDSKKFLKIMFSYNNKELIINETVPNRFSPKSPDKAHLNLHINSLELGDSAVYFCASSQGGGPHTGELFFGEGSRLTVL.

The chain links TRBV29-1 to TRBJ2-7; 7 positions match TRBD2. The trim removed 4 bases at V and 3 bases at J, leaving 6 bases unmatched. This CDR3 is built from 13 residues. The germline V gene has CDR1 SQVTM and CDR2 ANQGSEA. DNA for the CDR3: TGCAGCGTTGCCCGGGAGGCACGCTACGAGCAGTACTTC. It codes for CSVAREARYEQYF.

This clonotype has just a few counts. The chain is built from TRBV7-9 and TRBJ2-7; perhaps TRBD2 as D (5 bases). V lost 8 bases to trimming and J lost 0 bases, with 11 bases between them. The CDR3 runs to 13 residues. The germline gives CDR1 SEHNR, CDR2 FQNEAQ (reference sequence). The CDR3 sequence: CASGSGVSYEQYF. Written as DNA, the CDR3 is TGTGCCAGCGGATCCGGGGTCTCCTACGAGCAGTACTTC.